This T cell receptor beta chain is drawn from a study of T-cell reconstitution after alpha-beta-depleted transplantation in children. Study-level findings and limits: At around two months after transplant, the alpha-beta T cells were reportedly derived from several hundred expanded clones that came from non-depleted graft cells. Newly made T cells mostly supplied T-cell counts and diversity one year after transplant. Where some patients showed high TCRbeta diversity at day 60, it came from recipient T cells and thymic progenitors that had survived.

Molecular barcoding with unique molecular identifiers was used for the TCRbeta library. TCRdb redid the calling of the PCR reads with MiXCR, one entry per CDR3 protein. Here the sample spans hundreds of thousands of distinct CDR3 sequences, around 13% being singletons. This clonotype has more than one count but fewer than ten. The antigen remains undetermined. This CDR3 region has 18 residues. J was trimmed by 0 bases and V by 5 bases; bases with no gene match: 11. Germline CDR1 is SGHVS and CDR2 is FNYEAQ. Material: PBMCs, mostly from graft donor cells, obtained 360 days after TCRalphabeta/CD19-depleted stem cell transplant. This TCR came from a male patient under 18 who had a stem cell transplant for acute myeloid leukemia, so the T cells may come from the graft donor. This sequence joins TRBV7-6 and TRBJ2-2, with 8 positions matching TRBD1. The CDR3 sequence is CASSGRDRFFANTGELFF. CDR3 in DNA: TGTGCCAGCAGCGGTCGGGACAGGTTTTTCGCGAACACCGGGGAGCTGTTTTTT.